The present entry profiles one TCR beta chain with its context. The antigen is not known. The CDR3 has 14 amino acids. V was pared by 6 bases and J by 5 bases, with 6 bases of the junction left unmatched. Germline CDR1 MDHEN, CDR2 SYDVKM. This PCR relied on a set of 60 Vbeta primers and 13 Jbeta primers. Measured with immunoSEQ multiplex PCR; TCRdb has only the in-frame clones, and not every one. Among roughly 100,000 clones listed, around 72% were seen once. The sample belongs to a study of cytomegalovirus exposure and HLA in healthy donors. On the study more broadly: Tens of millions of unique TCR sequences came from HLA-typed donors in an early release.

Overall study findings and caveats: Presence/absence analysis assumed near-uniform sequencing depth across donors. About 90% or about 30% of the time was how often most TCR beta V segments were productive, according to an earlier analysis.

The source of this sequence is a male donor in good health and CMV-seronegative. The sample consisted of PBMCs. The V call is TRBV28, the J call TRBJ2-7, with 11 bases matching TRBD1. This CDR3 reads CASRSGTGGNEQYF. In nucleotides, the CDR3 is TGTGCCAGCAGAAGCGGGACAGGGGGTAACGAGCAGTACTTC.